This is a list of T cell receptor beta chains from one sample in a study of low-dose radiotherapy and immunotherapy resistance in tumors. TCRdb processed the reads anew with MiXCR; each CDR3 protein has one entry. Among under 95,000 distinct CDR3 sequences listed, 15% to 20% were seen once. The specimen comprised PBMCs, sampled after low-dose radiotherapy plus immunotherapy. All receptors come from a male donor with prostate cancer. The CDR3 runs from the conserved cysteine through the conserved F or W. A D gene is named only where the DNA matches it firmly. A row's size may be missing; if present it is once, few, many or a size class.

v_call	j_call	clone_size	d_call	cdr3_nt	cdr3_aa
TRBV7-2	TRBJ2-7	-	TRBD2	TGTGCCAGCAGCTTAGTAGCGGGAGGTGGAGGCGAGCAGTACTTC	CASSLVAGGGGEQYF
TRBV7-9	TRBJ2-1	many	TRBD1	TGTGCCAGCAGCTTAGCGGCGACAGGGGGGGACAATGAGCAGTTCTTC	CASSLAATGGDNEQFF
TRBV4-3	TRBJ2-7	many	TRBD1	TGCGCCAGCAGCCAAGTACAGGGGGCCCCCTACGAGCAGTACTTC	CASSQVQGAPYEQYF
TRBV19	TRBJ1-1	many	TRBD1	TGTGCCAGTAGGGACAGGGGGCGAAACACTGAAGCTTTCTTT	CASRDRGRNTEAFF
TRBV7-2	TRBJ1-1	many	-	TGTGCCAGCAGCTTAGGCCGGGGGGCTAACACTGAAGCTTTCTTT	CASSLGRGANTEAFF
TRBV18	TRBJ1-2	many	TRBD1	TGTGCCAGCTCTCGGCAGGGGGCAGGGTATGGCTACACCTTC	CASSRQGAGYGYTF
TRBV29-1	TRBJ2-3	many	-	TGCAGCGCCCTACCCCCCCTCGGCACAGATACGCAGTATTTT	CSALPPLGTDTQYF
TRBV20-1	TRBJ2-3	many	-	TGCAGTGCTAGAGTTGATCAGGGAAAAAACACAGATACGCAGTATTTT	CSARVDQGKNTDTQYF
TRBV9	TRBJ1-2	many	TRBD1	TGTGCCAGCAGCCAAGGACAGGCTCTTAACTATGGCTACACCTTC	CASSQGQALNYGYTF
TRBV28	TRBJ2-7	many	TRBD1	TGTGCCAGCAGTTTCCCATGGGGACAGCCGGATTACGAGCAGTACTTC	CASSFPWGQPDYEQYF
TRBV7-2	TRBJ2-3	-	-	TGTGCCAGCAGACTAGGGGGAGTAAGCACAGATACGCAGTATTTT	CASRLGGVSTDTQYF
TRBV2	TRBJ2-5	few	-	TGTGCCAGCAGCGCTGCGCGGGATCTAAACCAAGAGACCCAGTACTTC	CASSAARDLNQETQYF
TRBV20-1	TRBJ2-2	many	-	TGCAGTGCTAGAGATGGGGGGACGGGCCCAAACACCGGGGAGCTGTTTTTT	CSARDGGTGPNTGELFF
TRBV29-1	TRBJ2-1	many	TRBD2	TGCAGCGTTGCTTCACTAGCGGGGGACAATGAGCAGTTCTTC	CSVASLAGDNEQFF
TRBV20-1	TRBJ2-7	many	TRBD1	TGCAGTGCTAGAGCGGACAGGGGGGCTTATAACGAGCAGTACTTC	CSARADRGAYNEQYF
TRBV7-8	TRBJ2-4	-	TRBD1	TGTGCCAGCAGCTTGGACAGGGTAGCCAAAAACATTCAGTACTTC	CASSLDRVAKNIQYF
TRBV20-1	TRBJ2-7	-	-	TGCAGTGCTAGAAGGCCAGCTACCTACGAGCAGTACTTC	CSARRPATYEQYF
TRBV20-1	TRBJ2-7	many	TRBD2	TGCAGTGCTCGCACCGGGACTAGGGGCTCCTACGAGCAGTACTTC	CSARTGTRGSYEQYF
TRBV19	TRBJ2-2	few	-	-	CASSPAGTSGYTGELFFF
TRBV6-5	TRBJ2-1	-	-	TGTGCCAGCAGTCCCCACCGACGAACCGATGAGCAGTTCTTC	CASSPHRRTDEQFF
TRBV7-9	TRBJ2-7	many	TRBD1	TGTGCCAGCAGCCCCGGGACAGGGGGCACCGAGCAGTACTTC	CASSPGTGGTEQYF
TRBV28	TRBJ2-7	few	-	TGTGCCAGCAGTTCCCCCGCCTACGAGCAGTACTTC	CASSSPAYEQYF
TRBV12-3/TRBV12-4	TRBJ2-7	many	TRBD1	TGTGCCAGCAGTTCGGACAGGCCTCCCTACGAGCAGTACTTC	CASSSDRPPYEQYF
TRBV5-4	TRBJ1-2	many	-	TGTGCCAGCAGCCCCGGGGACCCAACGCGTGGCTACACCTTC	CASSPGDPTRGYTF
TRBV6-2/TRBV6-3	TRBJ2-7	few	-	TGTGCCAGCAGTTACTCGTCACCCTACGAGCAGTACTTC	CASSYSSPYEQYF
TRBV5-4	TRBJ2-1	-	TRBD2	TGTGCCAGCAGCTCGCAGACTAGCGGGAGTCTGGATGAGCAGTTCTTC	CASSSQTSGSLDEQFF
TRBV7-2	TRBJ2-7	many	TRBD1	TGTGCCAGCAGCCCATCAGGGGGCTTCTACGAGCAGTACTTC	CASSPSGGFYEQYF
TRBV21-1	TRBJ1-3	many	-	TGTGCCAGCAGCAAATGGAAACGGAACTCTGGAAACACCATATATTTT	CASSKWKRNSGNTIYF
TRBV6-2/TRBV6-3	TRBJ2-5	many	-	TGTGCCAGCAGTCCCTCGGATGAGACCCAGTACTTC	CASSPSDETQYF
TRBV7-2	TRBJ1-3	-	-	TGTACCAGCAGCGTCGAGACGTCGGGAAACACCATATATTTT	CTSSVETSGNTIYF
TRBV18	TRBJ2-7	many	-	TGTGCCAGCTCACCCCCGAACTCTGACTCCTACGAGCAGTACTTC	CASSPPNSDSYEQYF
TRBV3-1	TRBJ2-3	many	-	TGTGCCAGCAGCCAACAGGGAAGAACTAGCACAGATACGCAGTATTTT	CASSQQGRTSTDTQYF
TRBV5-8	TRBJ2-2	many	-	TGTGCCAGCAGCGGGGGGGGCAGGATGAACACCGGGGAGCTGTTTTTT	CASSGGGRMNTGELFF
TRBV6-5	TRBJ2-3	many	-	TGTGCCAGCAGTTACGCCGGGAAAGGGGATACGCAGTATTTT	CASSYAGKGDTQYF
TRBV11-2	TRBJ2-7	many	TRBD2	TGTGCCAGCAGCCCTCCCGGACTAGCGGGGGTGACGGGGGAGCAGTACTTC	CASSPPGLAGVTGEQYF
TRBV5-1	TRBJ2-3	many	-	TGCGCCAGCAGCATGGGACCCCCTTTTGGTACGCAGTATTTT	CASSMGPPFGTQYF
TRBV14	TRBJ1-5	many	-	TGTGCCAGCAGCCAACGGCAGGAACAGCCCCAGCATTTT	CASSQRQEQPQHF
TRBV9	TRBJ2-5	many	-	TGTGCCAGCAGCGAAAATCGGAACTCCGGGGAAGAGACCCAGTACTTC	CASSENRNSGEETQYF
TRBV12-3/TRBV12-4	TRBJ1-2	once	-	TGTGCCAGCAGTTTAGCCCCGACGGCCTATGGCTACACCTTC	CASSLAPTAYGYTF
TRBV7-9	TRBJ2-7	many	-	TGTGCCAGCAGCATACAGGGTTGGGAGCAGTACTTC	CASSIQGWEQYF
TRBV28	TRBJ2-3	many	TRBD1	TGTGCCAGCAGTGGGACAGCTTTCACAGATACGCAGTATTTT	CASSGTAFTDTQYF
TRBV28	TRBJ2-2	many	-	TGTGCCACCATTACGACAGCGAACACCGGGGAGCTGTTTTTT	CATITTANTGELFF
TRBV25-1	TRBJ1-2	many	-	TGTGCCAGCAGTGTCTCCCGCGCCGGGGGCGGCTACACCTTC	CASSVSRAGGGYTF
TRBV5-4	TRBJ2-1	many	TRBD1	TGTGCCAGCAGCCGATCCACCGGGACAGGGATCCATGAGCAGTTCTTC	CASSRSTGTGIHEQFF
TRBV7-2	TRBJ2-7	-	-	TGTGCCAGCAGCCCGGGACCCAACTGCGGGCAGTACTTC	CASSPGPNCGQYF
TRBV4-2	TRBJ2-2	many	TRBD2	TGTGCCAGCAGCCAAGATTTCCTAGCGGGAGGAGTCACCGGGGAGCTGTTTTTT	CASSQDFLAGGVTGELFF